The 19 T cell receptor beta chains presented below share a single source sample, sequenced in a study of OX40 agonist ivuxolimab in advanced cancers. TCRdb keeps only in-frame clones here, not all; method: immunoSEQ multiplex PCR. Here the sample spans about 47,000 clones, roughly 82% being singletons. The sequencing here drew on CD4+ or CD8+ T cells sorted from blood, taken in a trial of the OX40 agonist ivuxolimab. The receptors were sampled from an adult with an advanced solid tumor such as melanoma, head and neck, liver or kidney cancer.

This chain joins TRBV23-1 and TRBJ2-7; tentatively, D is TRBD2 (6 bases). TRBV23-1 qualifies as an ORF whose function is uncertain. The CDR3 is 14 amino acids. Trimming took 6 bases from V and 6 from J, leaving 18 bases between them. This CDR3 is CASSQVGGSAEQYF. DNA for the CDR3: TGCGCCAGCAGCCAAGTCGGGGGAAGTGCCGAGCAGTACTTC.

This chain joins TRBV18 and TRBJ2-5; 11 nucleotides line up with TRBD2. The CDR3 sequence is 16 residues long. Germline V gene lookup returns CDR1 KGHSH and CDR2 LQKENI. Trimming at V came to 3 bases and at J to 1 base, leaving 4 bases not matched to a gene. Here the CDR3 reads CASSPRLAGGQETQYF. DNA of the CDR3: TGTGCCAGCTCACCCCGCCTAGCGGGGGGCCAAGAGACCCAGTACTTC. The entire variable domain, with the rest obtained from reference TRBV18 and TRBJ2-5, is as follows: NAGVMQNPRHLVRRRGQEARLRCSPMKGHSHVYWYRQLPEEGLKFMVYLQKENIIDESGMPKERFSAEFPKEGPSILRIQQVVRGDSAAYFCASSPRLAGGQETQYFGPGTRLLVL.

V is TRBV5-6 and J is TRBJ1-5; tentatively, D is TRBD1 (5 bases). V shed 4 bases and J shed 3 bases, with 14 bases lying between them. The CDR3 contains 15 residues. CDR1 SGHDT and CDR2 YYEEEE come from the germline V gene. The CDR3, as DNA: TGTGCCAGCAGCCAGGGACGTCCGATCAATCAGCCCCAGCATTTT. It codes for CASSQGRPINQPQHF. Full variable domain (missing parts from reference TRBV5-6 and TRBJ1-5): DAGVTQSPTHLIKTRGQQVTLRCSPKSGHDTVSWYQQALGQGPQFIFQYYEEEERQRGNFPDRFSGHQFPNYSSELNVNALLLGDSALYLCASSQGRPINQPQHFGDGTRLSIL.

V and J are TRBV12-5 and TRBJ1-1; a weak D match, TRBD1 (6 bases). In germline, CDR1 is LGHNT, CDR2 FRNRAP. The CDR3 has 12 amino acids. Trimming stripped 8 bases from V and 2 bases from J, with 9 bases between. DNA for the CDR3: TGTGCTAGTTGGGACATCAACACTGAAGCTTTCTTT. Its protein is CASWDINTEAFF.

The chain joins TRBV2 to TRBJ1-6, with D tentatively TRBD1 (5 bases). The V end was cut by 1 base, the J end by 11 bases, with 15 bases between. Looked up from germline, CDR1 is SNHLY and CDR2 is FYNNEI. The CDR3 runs 15 residues. CDR3 in DNA: TGTGCCAGCAGTGAAGTAAAAGGGGACGGTCCACCCCTCCACTTT. Amino acids: CASSEVKGDGPPLHF. The full variable domain, rest sourced from reference TRBV2 and TRBJ1-6, is EPEVTQTPSHQVTQMGQEVILRCVPISNHLYFYWYRQILGQKVEFLVSFYNNEISEKSEIFDDQFSVERPDGSNFTLKIRSTKLEDSAMYFCASSEVKGDGPPLHFGNGTRLTVT.

The chain employs TRBV6-1 and TRBJ2-3, with 10 bases fitting TRBD2. The trim removed 8 bases at V and 2 bases at J, leaving 7 bases unmatched. Germline CDR1 is MNHNS and CDR2 is SASEGT. The CDR3 has 15 residues. The CDR3 region is CASGPSGSFTDTQYF. The DNA for the CDR3 is TGTGCCAGCGGGCCTAGCGGGAGTTTCACAGATACGCAGTATTTT.

The chain uses TRBV5-8 and TRBJ1-3; no clear D. Trimming stripped 2 bases from V and 3 bases from J, with 15 bases between. The CDR3 has 16 amino acids. Germline V lookup: CDR1 SGHTS, CDR2 YDEGEE. CDR3 DNA: TGTGCCAGCAGCTTTTGGCCAGCACCCGGTGGAAACACCATATATTTT. Translation: CASSFWPAPGGNTIYF.

CDR3 amino acids: CASSIWTGNYEQYF. CDR3 nucleotide sequence: TGTGCCAGCAGCATCTGGACAGGGAACTACGAGCAGTACTTC. The V gene is TRBV5-4, the J gene TRBJ2-7; 8 bases fit TRBD1. From germline, CDR1 is SGHNT and CDR2 YYREEE (reference sequence). The CDR3 is 14 residues long. V gave up 4 bases and J gave up 3 bases; unmatched junction bases: 6.

This clone was picked up a small number of times. V is TRBV6-5 and J is TRBJ2-7, with 7 bases that match TRBD1. The CDR3 contains 15 residues. Germline CDR1 and CDR2: MNHEY and SVGAGI. The ends lost 5 bases at V and 3 bases at J; junction bases unmatched: 10. CDR3 DNA sequence: TGTGCCAGCAGTGCAACGACAGGGAGAGGCTACGAGCAGTACTTC. Its translation is CASSATTGRGYEQYF.

V is TRBV12-1 and J is TRBJ1-4. TRBV12-1 is a pseudogene segment. The CDR3 totals 12 residues. Here the CDR3 reads CASSFHAEKLFF. The CDR3 nucleotides read TGTGCCAGCAGCTTCCACGCCGAAAAACTGTTTTTT.

The chain employs TRBV21-1 and TRBJ2-7; the D call TRBD1 from the table was never checked on the DNA. TRBV21-1 is a pseudogene locus. This CDR3 comprises 14 residues. CDR3: CASSGHQGVYEQYF. The DNA of the CDR3 is TGTGCCAGCAGCGGCCACCAGGGTGTCTACGAGCAGTACTTC.

This sequence joins TRBV5-1 and TRBJ2-6; D possibly corresponds to TRBD1 (5 bases). V was trimmed by 0 bases and J by 0 bases, leaving 13 bases between them. The CDR3 is 18 amino acids. Germline V gene sequence: CDR1 SGHRS, CDR2 YFSETQ. The CDR3 sequence: CASSLVDTFSSGANVLTF. In DNA, the CDR3 is TGCGCCAGCAGCTTGGTGGACACTTTCAGCTCTGGGGCCAACGTCCTGACTTTC.

V gene TRBV7-3 combines with J gene TRBJ2-7; D gene ambiguous. The V gene's germline CDR1 is SGHTA and CDR2 FQGTGA. Trimming took 2 bases from V and 6 from J, leaving 8 bases between them. The CDR3 has 12 amino acids. CDR3 nucleotides: TGTGCCAGCAGCTTAGGCCGCCGCGAGCAGTACTTC. This gives the protein CASSLGRREQYF.

The rearrangement links TRBV5-8 to TRBJ2-2; TRBD1 aligns across 7 bases. This CDR3 has 16 residues. Germline V gene data show CDR1 as SGHTS and CDR2 as YDEGEE. The junction had 8 bases not matched to a gene; V was cut back by 3 bases and J by 3 bases. The CDR3 nucleotides read TGTGCCAGCAGCTACCGGACAGGTCTGGACACCGGGGAGCTGTTTTTT. Residues: CASSYRTGLDTGELFF.

This chain connects TRBV7-2 to TRBJ2-7; TRBD2 aligns across 10 bases. The germline V gene has CDR1 SGHTA and CDR2 FQGNSA. V dropped 6 bases and J dropped 7; count of bases not matched to a gene: 9. This CDR3 has 14 amino acids. The CDR3 loop reads CASSLVLAGREQYF. In nucleotides, the CDR3 is TGTGCCAGCAGTCTCGTACTAGCGGGAAGAGAGCAGTACTTC.

This clone has only one observation. This CDR3 is CASSWGRSYNEQFF. The CDR3 region has the DNA TGTGCCAGCAGCTGGGGCAGGTCCTACAATGAGCAGTTCTTC. The gene calls are TRBV7-2 and TRBJ2-1; D is possibly TRBD1 (5 bases). The CDR3 is 14 residues long. Germline assignment: CDR1 SGHTA and CDR2 FQGNSA. Trimming took 4 bases from V and 1 from J, leaving 8 bases between them.

This clone has just one count. The chain joins TRBV9 to TRBJ2-4; 12 bases are shared with TRBD2. The V and J ends lost 3 bases and 7 bases, in that order; junction bases with no gene match: 5. The length of the CDR3 is 15 residues. The germline V gene has CDR1 SGDLS and CDR2 YYNGEE. The CDR3 bases are TGTGCCAGCAGCGCCGGACTAGCGGGGACCAACATTCAGTACTTC. It specifies CASSAGLAGTNIQYF. Variable domain in full (rest from reference TRBV9 and TRBJ2-4): DSGVTQTPKHLITATGQRVTLRCSPRSGDLSVYWYQQSLDQGLQFLIQYYNGEERAKGNILERFSAQQFPDLHSELNLSSLELGDSALYFCASSAGLAGTNIQYFGAGTRLSVL.

The gene calls are TRBV30 and TRBJ1-3; TRBD1 matches 7 bases. There are 13 residues in the CDR3. V was clipped by 3 bases and J by 4 bases; unmatched bases: 3. In germline, CDR1 is GTSNPN, CDR2 SVGIG (reference sequence). In DNA, the CDR3 is TGTGCCTGGAGAGACAGGGTCGGAAACACCATATATTTT. Amino acids: CAWRDRVGNTIYF.

The CDR3 region is CASSLTILAGVSGEQFF. Here the CDR3 DNA reads TGTGCCAGCAGCTTAACGATACTAGCGGGAGTGTCTGGCGAGCAGTTCTTC. The chain has TRBV11-3 and TRBJ2-1; 11 bases match TRBD2. The CDR3 has 17 amino acids. Germline lookup yields CDR1 SGHNT and CDR2 YENEEA. V shed 2 bases and J 10 bases; nucleotides not matched to a gene: 13.